Listed below are T cell receptor beta chains from one sample, sequenced in a study of cytomegalovirus exposure and HLA in healthy donors. Repertoires were generated with immunoSEQ multiplex PCR, while TCRdb's copy carries only in-frame clones and drops some. This table has under 130,000 clones, 79% appearing once. The sequenced material came from PBMCs. These receptors originate from a woman aged 40 to 50 in good health and CMV-seronegative. Each CDR3 is given without its conserved first and last residue. The order of the fields is V gene, CDR3 protein.

TRBV27,ASSLGQQETQY
TRBV7-9,ASSSPGGDEKLF
TRBV4-1,ASSHGTSVPNEQY
TRBV9,ASSVGGSNTEAF
TRBV5-6,ASSFGRDRVQY
TRBV7-9,ASSFLAGDPDTQY
TRBV2,ASSSDRGLYNEQF
TRBV7-2,ASSLDSSGGAWEQF
TRBV7-2,ASSLVSGPEGETQY
TRBV5-4,VSSQSRDSLNEKLF
TRBV27,ATKEGLAGHEQY
TRBV4-3,ASSSMGGSGEKLF
TRBV11-2,ASSPDRTVYEQY
TRBV7-9,ASSTNTGGNEQF
TRBV19,ASSNPPKGHPGDTQY
TRBV7-2,ASSADGTGQPQH
TRBV7-2,ASRNRGHVGEQF
TRBV18,ASSPRGQGLNTEAF
TRBV11-2,ASSLGQNYGYT
TRBV5-1,ASSTPGNQETQY
TRBV7-2,ASSPWGGQRY
TRBV11-2,ASSRLAGGGGETQY
TRBV2,ASSRETQY
TRBV7-9,ASSLMVGSEKLF
TRBV19,ASRTGANTGELF
TRBV28,ASSFSGTGGNIQY
TRBV4-1,ASSRTGDETQY
TRBV7-2,ASSLDPPTNEKLF
TRBV27,ASSLSGGRGVSYT